This T cell receptor beta chain is drawn from a study of T cell responses to AZD1222 COVID-19 vaccine. Study results and limitations: Just a handful of AZD1222 recipients tested seropositive at baseline.

Worth noting for this clone: Its antigen is as yet unknown.

The V and J ends lost 0 bases and 8 bases respectively, with 7 bases between them. The CDR3 consists of 13 residues. From germline, CDR1 is SGHVS and CDR2 FQNEAQ. Produced via immunoSEQ multiplex PCR; TCRdb's table is partial and in-frame only. The data hold approximately 60,000 clones, with approximately 89% observed a single time. The TCR originated in an adult in good health. This sequence joins TRBV7-8 and TRBJ1-4; D is uncertain. Sequenced material: peripheral blood, taken on day 0 of MenACWY control vaccination. CDR3 sequence reads: CASSLAGSEKLFF. DNA of the CDR3: TGTGCCAGCAGCTTAGCAGGGTCCGAAAAACTGTTTTTT.